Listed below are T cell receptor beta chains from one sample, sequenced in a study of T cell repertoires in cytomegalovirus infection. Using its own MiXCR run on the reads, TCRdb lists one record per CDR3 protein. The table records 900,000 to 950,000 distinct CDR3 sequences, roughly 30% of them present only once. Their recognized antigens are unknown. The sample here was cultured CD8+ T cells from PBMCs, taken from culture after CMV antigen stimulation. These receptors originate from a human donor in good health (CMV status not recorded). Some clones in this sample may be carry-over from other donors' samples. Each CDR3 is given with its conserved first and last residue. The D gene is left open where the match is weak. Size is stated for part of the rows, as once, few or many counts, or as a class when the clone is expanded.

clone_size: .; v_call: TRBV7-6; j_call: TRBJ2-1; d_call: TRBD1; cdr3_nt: TGTGCCAGCAGCCCGGACAGGGATAGGCCTCGGGAGCAGTTCTTC; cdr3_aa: CASSPDRDRPREQFF
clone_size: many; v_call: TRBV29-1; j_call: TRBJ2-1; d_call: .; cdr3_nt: TGCAGCGTTCGCGCCAATGAGCAGTTCTTC; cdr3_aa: CSVRANEQFF
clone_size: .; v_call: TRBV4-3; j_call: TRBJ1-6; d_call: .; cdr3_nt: TGCGCCAGCAGCCAAAATAACCCGGGGGCTTCCTATAATTCACCCCTCCACTTT; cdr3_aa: CASSQNNPGASYNSPLHF
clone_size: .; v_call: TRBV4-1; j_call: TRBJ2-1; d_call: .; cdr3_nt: TGCGCCAGCAGCCCCCGGGCCCCAGACAGTGAGCAGTTCTTC; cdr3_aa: CASSPRAPDSEQFF
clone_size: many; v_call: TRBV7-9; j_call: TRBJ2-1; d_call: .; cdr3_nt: TGTGCCAGCAGCTCCCCCGACAGAGTTTACAATGAGCAGTTCTTC; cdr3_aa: CASSSPDRVYNEQFF
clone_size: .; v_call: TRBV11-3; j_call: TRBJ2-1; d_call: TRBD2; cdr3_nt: TGTGCCAGCAGTCCCCGACTAGCGGGGGGCGAGCAGTTCTTC; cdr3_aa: CASSPRLAGGEQFF
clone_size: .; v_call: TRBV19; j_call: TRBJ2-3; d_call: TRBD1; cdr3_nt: TGTGCCAGTAGCCGGACAGGGCGGCGTCCGGGAGATACGCAGTATTTT; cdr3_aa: CASSRTGRRPGDTQYF
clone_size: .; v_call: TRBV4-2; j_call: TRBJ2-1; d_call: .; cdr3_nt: TGTGCCAGCAGCCCCCATCCGGGGGGCCACAATGAGCAGTTCTTC; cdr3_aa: CASSPHPGGHNEQFF
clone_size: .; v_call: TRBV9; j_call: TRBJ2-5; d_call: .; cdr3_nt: TGTGCCAGCAGCGTAGTTCCGGGAAAGACCCAGTACTTC; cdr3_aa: CASSVVPGKTQYF
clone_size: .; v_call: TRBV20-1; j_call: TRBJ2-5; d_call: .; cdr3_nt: TGCAGTGCTAGAGCGACAGTCCCTCCGTATCAAGAGACCCAGTACTTC; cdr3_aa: CSARATVPPYQETQYF
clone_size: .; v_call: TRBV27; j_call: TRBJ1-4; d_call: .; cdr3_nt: TGTGCCAGCCGACGCGGAGCTAATGAAAAACTGTTTTTT; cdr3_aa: CASRRGANEKLFF
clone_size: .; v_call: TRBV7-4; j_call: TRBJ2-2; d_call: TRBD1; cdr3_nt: TGTGCCAGCAGTCTTTCGACAGGGGCCGGGGAGCAGTTTTTT; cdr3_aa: CASSLSTGAGEQFF
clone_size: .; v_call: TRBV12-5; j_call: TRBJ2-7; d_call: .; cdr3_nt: TGTGCTAGTGGCCATACAGAGTACGAGCAGTACTTC; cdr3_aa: CASGHTEYEQYF
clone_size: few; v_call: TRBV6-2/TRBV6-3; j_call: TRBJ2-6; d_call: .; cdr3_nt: TGTGCCAGCATACCATCCTCGACAGGAGAAAGCTCTGGGGCCAACGTCCTGACTTTC; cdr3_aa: CASIPSSTGESSGANVLTF
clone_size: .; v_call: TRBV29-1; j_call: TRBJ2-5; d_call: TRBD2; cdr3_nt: TGCAGCGTTATAGGACTAGTCATGAAGACCCAGTACTTC; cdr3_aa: CSVIGLVMKTQYF
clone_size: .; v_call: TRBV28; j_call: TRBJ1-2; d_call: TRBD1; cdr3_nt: TGTGCCAGCAGTACCGGGACAGGGAACTATGGCTACACCTTC; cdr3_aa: CASSTGTGNYGYTF
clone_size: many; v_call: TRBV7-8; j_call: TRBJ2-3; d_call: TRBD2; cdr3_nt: TGTGCCAGCAGTTCGCCGCGGGGGACTTACACAGATACGCAGTATTTT; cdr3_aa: CASSSPRGTYTDTQYF
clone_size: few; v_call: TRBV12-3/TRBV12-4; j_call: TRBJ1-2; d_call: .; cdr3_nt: TGTGCCAGCAGTCCCTTAGCCTCAGCTAACTATGGCTACACCTTC; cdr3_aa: CASSPLASANYGYTF
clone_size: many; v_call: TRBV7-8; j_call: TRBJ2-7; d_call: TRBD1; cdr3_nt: TGTGCCAGCAGCTCCCTAGTGAGGGGGCGGTCCTCCTACGAGCAGTACTTC; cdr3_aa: CASSSLVRGRSSYEQYF
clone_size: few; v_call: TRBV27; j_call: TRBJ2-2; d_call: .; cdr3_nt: TGTGCCAGCAGTTCCCTTGGACAGCCTGGCGGGGAGCTGTTTTTT; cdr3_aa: CASSSLGQPGGELFF
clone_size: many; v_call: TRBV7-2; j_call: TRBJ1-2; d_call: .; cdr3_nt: TGTGCCAGCAGCTTAACGCACTATGGCTACACCTTC; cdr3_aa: CASSLTHYGYTF
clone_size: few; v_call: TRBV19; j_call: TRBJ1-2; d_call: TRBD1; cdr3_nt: TGTGCCAGTAGGTCCCTTGGGACAGGGGTCGCCTATGGCTACACCTTC; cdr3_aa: CASRSLGTGVAYGYTF
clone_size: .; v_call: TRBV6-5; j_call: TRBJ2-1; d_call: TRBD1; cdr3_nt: TGTGCCAGCAGGACAGGGGGCCCCTACAATGAGCAGTTCTTC; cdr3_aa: CASRTGGPYNEQFF
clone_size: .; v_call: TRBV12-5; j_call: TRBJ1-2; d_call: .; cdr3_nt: TGTGCTAGTGGTCACACAGTTTTCTATGGCTACACCTTC; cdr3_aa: CASGHTVFYGYTF
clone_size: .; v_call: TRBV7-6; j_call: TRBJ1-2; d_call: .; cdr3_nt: TGTGCCAGCAGCTCTTCCGAGGGACTTAACTATGGCTACACCTTC; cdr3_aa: CASSSSEGLNYGYTF
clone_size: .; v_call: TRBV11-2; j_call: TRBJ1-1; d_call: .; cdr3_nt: TGTGCCAGCAACCTTTACAGAGCATCTGAAGCTTTCTTT; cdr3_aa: CASNLYRASEAFF
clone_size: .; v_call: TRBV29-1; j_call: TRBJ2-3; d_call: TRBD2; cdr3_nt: TGCAGCGCAACGGGAATAGCGGGGGTTTCTAGCACAGATACGCAGTATTTT; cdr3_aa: CSATGIAGVSSTDTQYF
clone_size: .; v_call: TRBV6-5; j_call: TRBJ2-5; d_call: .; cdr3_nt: TGTGCCAGCAGTTACTCCGACACGAGGGGCCAAGAGACCCAGTACTTC; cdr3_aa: CASSYSDTRGQETQYF
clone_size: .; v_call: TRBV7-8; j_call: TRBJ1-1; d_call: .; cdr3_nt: TGTGCCAGCAGCTCTGAGGGATTCACTGAAGCTTTCTTT; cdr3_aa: CASSSEGFTEAFF
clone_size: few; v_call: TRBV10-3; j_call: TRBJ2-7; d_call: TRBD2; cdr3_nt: TGTGCCATCACTCAATCTGGGGCGGGGGGAGGTAACGAGCAGTACTTC; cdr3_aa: CAITQSGAGGGNEQYF
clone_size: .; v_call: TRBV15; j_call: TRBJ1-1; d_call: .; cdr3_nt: TGTGCCACCAGCAGAGATCGAGGAAGAGTCCTAATGAACACTGAAGCTTTCTTT; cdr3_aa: CATSRDRGRVLMNTEAFF
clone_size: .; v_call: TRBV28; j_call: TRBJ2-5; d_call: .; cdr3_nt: TGTGCCAGCAGTCCTCATATACAGGGATGGGTGGAGACCCAGTACTTC; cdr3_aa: CASSPHIQGWVETQYF
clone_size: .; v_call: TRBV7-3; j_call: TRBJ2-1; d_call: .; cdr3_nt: TGTGCCAGCAGCTTAGGAGTGACTTATTCCTACAATGAGCAGTTCTTC; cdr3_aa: CASSLGVTYSYNEQFF
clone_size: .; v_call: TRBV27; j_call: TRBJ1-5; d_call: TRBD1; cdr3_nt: TGTGCCAGCAGTTTACTGGGACAGGGGATAAATCAGCCCCAGCATTTT; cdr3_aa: CASSLLGQGINQPQHF
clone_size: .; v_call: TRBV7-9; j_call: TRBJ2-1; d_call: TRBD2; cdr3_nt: TGTGCCAGCAGCTCCACGAATCCGGGACTAGGGGCTGAGCAGTTCTTC; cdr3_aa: CASSSTNPGLGAEQFF
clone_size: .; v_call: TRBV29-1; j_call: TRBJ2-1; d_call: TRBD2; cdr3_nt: TGCAGCGTTGAAGAAAGGGCTAGCGGGGTCTTTCGCTACAATGAGCAGTTCTTC; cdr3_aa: CSVEERASGVFRYNEQFF
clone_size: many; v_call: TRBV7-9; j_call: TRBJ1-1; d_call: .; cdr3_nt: TGTGCCAGCACCCTTTGGGCCAGGGCGAACACTGAAGCTTTCTTT; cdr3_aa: CASTLWARANTEAFF
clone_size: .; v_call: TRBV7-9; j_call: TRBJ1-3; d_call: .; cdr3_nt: TGTGCCAGCAGCCCCCAGGTCCCTATAATCCCCACATCCGCTCTTGGAAACACCATATATTTT; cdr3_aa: CASSPQVPIIPTSALGNTIYF
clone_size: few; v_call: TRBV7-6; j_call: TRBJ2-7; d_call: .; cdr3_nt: TGTGCCAGCAGTTCCGGGACGAGGCACTACGAGCAGTACTTC; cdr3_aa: CASSSGTRHYEQYF
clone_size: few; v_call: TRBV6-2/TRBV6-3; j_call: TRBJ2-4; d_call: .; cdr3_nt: TGTGCCAGCAGTTACCGGCGCGGTGGGGCCAAAAACATTCAGTACTTC; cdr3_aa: CASSYRRGGAKNIQYF
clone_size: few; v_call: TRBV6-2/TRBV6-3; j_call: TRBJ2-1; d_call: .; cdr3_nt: TGTGCCAGCAGTTACGGACATTACAATGAGCAGTTCTTC; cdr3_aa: CASSYGHYNEQFF
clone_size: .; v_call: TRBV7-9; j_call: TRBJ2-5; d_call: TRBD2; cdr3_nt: TGTGCCAGCAGCTCTACTAGCGGGGGATTACAAGAGACCCAGTACTTC; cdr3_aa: CASSSTSGGLQETQYF
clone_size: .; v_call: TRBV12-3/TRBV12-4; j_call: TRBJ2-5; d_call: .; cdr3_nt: TGTGCCAGCAGCTACACTAACCAAGACCTACAAGAGACCCAGTACTTC; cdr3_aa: CASSYTNQDLQETQYF
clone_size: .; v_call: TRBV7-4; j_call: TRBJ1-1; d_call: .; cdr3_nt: TGTGCCAGCAACTTAGCCAGGAGGGCCACTGAAGCTTTCTTT; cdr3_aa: CASNLARRATEAFF
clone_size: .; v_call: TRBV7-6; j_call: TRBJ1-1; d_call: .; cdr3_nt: TGTGCCAGCAGCAGGGACCTAGGACCTGAAGCTTTCTTT; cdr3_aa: CASSRDLGPEAFF
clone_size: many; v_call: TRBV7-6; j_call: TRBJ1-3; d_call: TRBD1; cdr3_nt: TGTGCCAGCAGCCGACAGGGGGCTGGAAACACCATATATTTT; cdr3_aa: CASSRQGAGNTIYF
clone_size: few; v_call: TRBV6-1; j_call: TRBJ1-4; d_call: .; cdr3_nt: TGTGCCAGCAGTGAAGTATGGGACACCAGTGAAAAACTGTTTTTT; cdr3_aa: CASSEVWDTSEKLFF
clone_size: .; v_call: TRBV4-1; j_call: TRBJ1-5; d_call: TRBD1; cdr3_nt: TGCGCCAGCAGCTGGGGACAGGACAATCAGCCCCAGCATTTT; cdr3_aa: CASSWGQDNQPQHF